This entry is about one TCR beta chain. The CDR3 extends over 15 amino acids. Per the germline V gene, CDR1 is SGDLS and CDR2 is YYNGEE. Deletions cut 3 bases from V and 3 bases from J, with 12 bases between. This entry comes from a study of blood T cell repertoires in COVID-19. Study-wide background: T cells, B-cell-depleted T cells, or PBMCs supplied cDNA or gDNA.

Per the authors' pipeline: Estimates of nucleated cell counts were drawn from the amplification of reference gene primers. Measured with immunoSEQ multiplex PCR; TCRdb has only the in-frame clones, and not every one. D and trimming were read from the DNA, whereas the V and J calls and clone size are those reported in that table. The sample carries about 310,000 clones, roughly 87% recorded once. The V and J genes are TRBV9 and TRBJ2-2; perhaps TRBD2 as D (6 bases). This TCR came from a man aged 18 to 30 with active or convalescent COVID-19. The sample comprised peripheral blood. CDR3 sequence reads: CASSDPGLHTGELFF. The CDR3 nucleotides are TGTGCCAGCAGCGACCCGGGACTCCACACCGGGGAGCTGTTTTTT.